This paragraph covers one T cell receptor beta chain sequence. The V and J ends lost 5 bases and 6 bases respectively, with 17 bases between them. The CDR3 is 15 residues long. Germline V gene data show CDR1 as SGHTA and CDR2 as FQGNSA. Profiling relied on immunoSEQ multiplex PCR, and the TCRdb table lists in-frame clones only, not all of them. The repertoire consists of over 150,000 clones, with about four fifths occurring once and the leading ten covering over 6%. This sample is drawn from a study of blood T cell repertoires in COVID-19. Sample: peripheral blood. This TCR derives from a woman in her seventies with COVID-19, enrolled during active disease. The chain joins TRBV7-2 to TRBJ1-5; the D gene is possibly TRBD1 (5 bases). CDR3 protein: CASSVGRSGGQPQHF. CDR3 DNA sequence: TGTGCCAGCAGCGTCGGACGGTCGGGGGGTCAGCCCCAGCATTTT.